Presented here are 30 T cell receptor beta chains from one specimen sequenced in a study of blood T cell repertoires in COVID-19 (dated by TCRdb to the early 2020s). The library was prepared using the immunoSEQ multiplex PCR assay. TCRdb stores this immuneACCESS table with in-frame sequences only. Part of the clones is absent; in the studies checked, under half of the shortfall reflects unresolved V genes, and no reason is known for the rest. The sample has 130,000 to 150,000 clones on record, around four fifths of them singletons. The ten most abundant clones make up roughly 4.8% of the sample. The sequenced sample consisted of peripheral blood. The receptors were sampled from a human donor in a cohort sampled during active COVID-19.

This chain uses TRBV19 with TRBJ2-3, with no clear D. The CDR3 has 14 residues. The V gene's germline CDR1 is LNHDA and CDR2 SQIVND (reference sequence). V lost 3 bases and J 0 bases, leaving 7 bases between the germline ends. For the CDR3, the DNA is TGTGCCAGTAGTATTAGGAGCAGCACAGATACGCAGTATTTT. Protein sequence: CASSIRSSTDTQYF.

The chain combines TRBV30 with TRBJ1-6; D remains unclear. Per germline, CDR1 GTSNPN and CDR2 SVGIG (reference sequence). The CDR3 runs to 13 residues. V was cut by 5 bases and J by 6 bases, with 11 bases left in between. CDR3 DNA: TGTGCCTGGGAGCGGGAGGCTAATTCACCCCTCCACTTT. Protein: CAWEREANSPLHF.

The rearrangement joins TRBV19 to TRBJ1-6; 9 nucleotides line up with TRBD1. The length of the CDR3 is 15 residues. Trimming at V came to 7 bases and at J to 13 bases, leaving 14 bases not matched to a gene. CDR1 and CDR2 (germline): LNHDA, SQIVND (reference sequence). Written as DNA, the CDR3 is TGTGCCAGTACCACCAGTCCCGGGACAGGGTTCCCCCTCCACTTT. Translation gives CASTTSPGTGFPLHF. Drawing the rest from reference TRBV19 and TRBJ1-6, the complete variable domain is DGGITQSPKYLFRKEGQNVTLSCEQNLNHDAMYWYRQDPGQGLRLIYYSQIVNDFQKGDIAEGYSVSREKKESFPLTVTSAQKNPTAFYLCASTTSPGTGFPLHFGNGTRLTVT.

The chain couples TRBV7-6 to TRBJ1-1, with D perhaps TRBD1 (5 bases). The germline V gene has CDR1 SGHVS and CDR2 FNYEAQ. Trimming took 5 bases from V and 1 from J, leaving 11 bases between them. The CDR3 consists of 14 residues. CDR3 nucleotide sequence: TGTGCCAGCAGCCCAGGGCCAGGGAACACTGAAGCTTTCTTT. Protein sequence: CASSPGPGNTEAFF.

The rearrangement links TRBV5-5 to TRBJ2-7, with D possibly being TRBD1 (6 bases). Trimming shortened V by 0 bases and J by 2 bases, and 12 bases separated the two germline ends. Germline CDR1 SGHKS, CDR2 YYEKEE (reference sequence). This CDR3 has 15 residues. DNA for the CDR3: TGTGCCAGCAGCTTGGGTATGGACAGAGCCTACGAGCAGTACTTC. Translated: CASSLGMDRAYEQYF.

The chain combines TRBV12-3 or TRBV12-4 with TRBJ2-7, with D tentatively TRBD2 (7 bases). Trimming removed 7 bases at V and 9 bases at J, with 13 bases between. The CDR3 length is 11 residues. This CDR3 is CASTLGGAQYF. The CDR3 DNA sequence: TGTGCCAGCACCCTAGGGGGGGCGCAGTACTTC.

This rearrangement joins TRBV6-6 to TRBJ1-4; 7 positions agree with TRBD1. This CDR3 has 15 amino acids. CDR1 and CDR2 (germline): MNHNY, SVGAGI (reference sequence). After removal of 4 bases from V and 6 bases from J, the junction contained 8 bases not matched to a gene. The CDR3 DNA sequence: TGTGCCAGCAGTTCCCAGGGGGTGGAATATGAAAAACTGTTTTTT. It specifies CASSSQGVEYEKLFF.

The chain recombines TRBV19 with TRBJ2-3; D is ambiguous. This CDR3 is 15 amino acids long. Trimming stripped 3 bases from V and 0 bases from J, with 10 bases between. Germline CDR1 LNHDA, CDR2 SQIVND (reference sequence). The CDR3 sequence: CASSINGRSTDTQYF. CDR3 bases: TGTGCCAGTAGTATTAACGGTCGTAGCACAGATACGCAGTATTTT.

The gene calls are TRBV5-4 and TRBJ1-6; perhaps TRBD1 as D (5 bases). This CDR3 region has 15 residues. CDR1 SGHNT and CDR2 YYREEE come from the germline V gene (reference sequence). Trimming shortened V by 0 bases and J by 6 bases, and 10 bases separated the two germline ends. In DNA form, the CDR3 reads TGTGCCAGCAGCTTGGAACAGGCGACTAATTCACCCCTCCACTTT. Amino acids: CASSLEQATNSPLHF.

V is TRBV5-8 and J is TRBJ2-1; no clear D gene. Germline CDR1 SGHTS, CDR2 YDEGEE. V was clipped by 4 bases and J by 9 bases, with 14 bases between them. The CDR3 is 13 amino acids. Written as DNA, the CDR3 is TGTGCCAGCAGCCTCGACAATCCCGGTGAGCAGTTCTTC. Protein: CASSLDNPGEQFF.

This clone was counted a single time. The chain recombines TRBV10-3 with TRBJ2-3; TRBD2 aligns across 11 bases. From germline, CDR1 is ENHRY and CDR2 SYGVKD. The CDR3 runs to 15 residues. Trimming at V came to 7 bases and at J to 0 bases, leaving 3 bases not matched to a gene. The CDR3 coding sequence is TGTGCCATCAAGACTAGCGGGGAGAGCACAGATACGCAGTATTTT. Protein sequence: CAIKTSGESTDTQYF.

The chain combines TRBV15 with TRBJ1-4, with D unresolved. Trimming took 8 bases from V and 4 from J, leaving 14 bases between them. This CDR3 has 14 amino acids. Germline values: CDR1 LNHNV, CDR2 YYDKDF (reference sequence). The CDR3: CATALSGNNEKLFF. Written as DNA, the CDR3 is TGTGCCACCGCCCTTTCGGGGAATAATGAAAAACTGTTTTTT.

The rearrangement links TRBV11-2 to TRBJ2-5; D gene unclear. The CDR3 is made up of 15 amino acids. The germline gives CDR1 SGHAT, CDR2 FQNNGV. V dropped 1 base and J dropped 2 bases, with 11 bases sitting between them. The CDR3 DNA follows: TGTGCCAGCAGCTTAGGTGATTACAGTCAAGAGACCCAGTACTTC. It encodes CASSLGDYSQETQYF. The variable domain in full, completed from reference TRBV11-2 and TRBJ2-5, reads EAGVAQSPRYKIIEKRQSVAFWCNPISGHATLYWYQQILGQGPKLLIQFQNNGVVDDSQLPKDRFSAERLKGVDSTLKIQPAKLEDSAVYLCASSLGDYSQETQYFGPGTRLLVL.

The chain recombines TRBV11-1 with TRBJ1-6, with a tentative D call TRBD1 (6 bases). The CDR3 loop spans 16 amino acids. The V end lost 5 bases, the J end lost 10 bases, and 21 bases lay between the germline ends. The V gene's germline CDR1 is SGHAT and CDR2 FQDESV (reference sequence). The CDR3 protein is CASSPEPAGVGSPLHF. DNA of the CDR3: TGTGCCAGCAGCCCCGAACCCGCAGGGGTAGGCTCACCCCTCCACTTT.

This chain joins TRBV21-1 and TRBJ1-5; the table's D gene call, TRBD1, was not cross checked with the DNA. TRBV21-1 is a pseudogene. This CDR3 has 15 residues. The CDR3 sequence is CASSKDPAIRQPQHF. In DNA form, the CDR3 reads TGTGCCAGCAGCAAAGATCCCGCCATCAGGCAGCCCCAGCATTTT.

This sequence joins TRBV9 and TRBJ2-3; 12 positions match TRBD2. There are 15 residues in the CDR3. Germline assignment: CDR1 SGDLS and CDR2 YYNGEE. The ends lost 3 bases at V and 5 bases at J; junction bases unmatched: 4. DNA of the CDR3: TGTGCCAGCAGCGCTGGACTAGCGGGGTTAGATACGCAGTATTTT. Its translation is CASSAGLAGLDTQYF.

CDR3 region: CASSQDRGGYTF. CDR3 nucleotide sequence: TGCGCCAGCAGTCAGGACAGGGGTGGCTACACCTTC. V and J are TRBV10-2 and TRBJ1-2; 9 bases match TRBD1. The length of the CDR3 is 12 residues. Germline assignment: CDR1 WSHSY and CDR2 SAAADI. V shed 5 bases, J shed 7 bases, and the junction held 2 bases outside the gene matches.

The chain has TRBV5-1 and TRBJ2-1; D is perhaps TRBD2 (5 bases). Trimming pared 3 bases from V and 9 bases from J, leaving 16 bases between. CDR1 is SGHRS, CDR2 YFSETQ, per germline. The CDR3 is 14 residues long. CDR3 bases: TGCGCCAGCAGCTCCCGGGCTCGAAGCGGTGAGCAGTTCTTC. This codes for CASSSRARSGEQFF.

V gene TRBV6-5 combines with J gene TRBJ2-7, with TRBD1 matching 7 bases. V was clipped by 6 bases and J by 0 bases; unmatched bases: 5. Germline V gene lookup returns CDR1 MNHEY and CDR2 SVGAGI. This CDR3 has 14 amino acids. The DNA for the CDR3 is TGTGCCAGCAGACGACAGGGCTTCTCCTACGAGCAGTACTTC. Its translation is CASRRQGFSYEQYF.

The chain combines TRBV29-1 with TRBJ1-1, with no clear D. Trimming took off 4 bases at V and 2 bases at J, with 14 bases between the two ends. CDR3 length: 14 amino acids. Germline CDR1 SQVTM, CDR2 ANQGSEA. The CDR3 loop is CSVARELFNTEAFF. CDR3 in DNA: TGCAGCGTTGCGAGGGAGTTATTCAACACTGAAGCTTTCTTT.

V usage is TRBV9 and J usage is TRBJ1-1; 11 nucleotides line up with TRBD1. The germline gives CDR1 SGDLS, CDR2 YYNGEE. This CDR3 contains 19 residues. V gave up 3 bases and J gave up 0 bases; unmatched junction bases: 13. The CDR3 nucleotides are TGTGCCAGCAGCGGCCTTGAAGGGACAGGGGGTCAGCTGAACACTGAAGCTTTCTTT. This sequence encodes CASSGLEGTGGQLNTEAFF. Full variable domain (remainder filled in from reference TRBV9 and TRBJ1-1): DSGVTQTPKHLITATGQRVTLRCSPRSGDLSVYWYQQSLDQGLQFLIQYYNGEERAKGNILERFSAQQFPDLHSELNLSSLELGDSALYFCASSGLEGTGGQLNTEAFFGQGTRLTVV.

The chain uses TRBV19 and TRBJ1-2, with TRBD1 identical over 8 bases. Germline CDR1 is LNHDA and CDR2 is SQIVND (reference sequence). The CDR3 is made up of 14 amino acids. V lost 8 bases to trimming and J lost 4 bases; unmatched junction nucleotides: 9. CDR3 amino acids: CASADTGGPYGYTF. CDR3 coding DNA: TGTGCCAGTGCTGATACAGGGGGGCCCTATGGCTACACCTTC. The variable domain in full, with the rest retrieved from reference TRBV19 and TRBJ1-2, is DGGITQSPKYLFRKEGQNVTLSCEQNLNHDAMYWYRQDPGQGLRLIYYSQIVNDFQKGDIAEGYSVSREKKESFPLTVTSAQKNPTAFYLCASADTGGPYGYTFGSGTRLTVV.

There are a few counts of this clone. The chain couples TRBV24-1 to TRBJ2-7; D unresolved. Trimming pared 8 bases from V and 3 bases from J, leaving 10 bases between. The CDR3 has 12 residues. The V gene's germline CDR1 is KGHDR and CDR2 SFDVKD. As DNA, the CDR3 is TGTGCCACCATTTTCCCCAGCTACGAGCAGTACGTC. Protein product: CATIFPSYEQYV.

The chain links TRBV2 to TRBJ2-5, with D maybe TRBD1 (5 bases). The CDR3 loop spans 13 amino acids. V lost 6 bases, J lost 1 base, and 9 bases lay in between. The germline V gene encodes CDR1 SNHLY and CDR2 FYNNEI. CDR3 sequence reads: CASRTDTQETQYF. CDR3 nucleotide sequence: TGTGCCAGCAGGACGGACACCCAAGAGACCCAGTACTTC.

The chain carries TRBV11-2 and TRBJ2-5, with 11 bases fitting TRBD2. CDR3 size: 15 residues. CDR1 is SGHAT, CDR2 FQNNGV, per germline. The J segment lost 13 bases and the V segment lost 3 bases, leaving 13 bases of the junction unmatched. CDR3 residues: CASSLGLAVPLIPYF. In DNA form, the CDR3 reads TGTGCCAGCAGCTTGGGACTAGCGGTCCCCCTCATCCCGTACTTC. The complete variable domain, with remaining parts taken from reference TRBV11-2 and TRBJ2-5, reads EAGVAQSPRYKIIEKRQSVAFWCNPISGHATLYWYQQILGQGPKLLIQFQNNGVVDDSQLPKDRFSAERLKGVDSTLKIQPAKLEDSAVYLCASSLGLAVPLIPYFGPGTRLLVL.

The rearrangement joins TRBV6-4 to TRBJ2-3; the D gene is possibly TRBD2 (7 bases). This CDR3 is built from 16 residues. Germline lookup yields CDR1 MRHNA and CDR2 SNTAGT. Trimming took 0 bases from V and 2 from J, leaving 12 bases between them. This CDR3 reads CASSDSGGGATDTQYF. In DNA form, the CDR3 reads TGTGCCAGCAGTGACTCCGGAGGGGGGGCCACAGATACGCAGTATTTT.

The DNA for the CDR3 is TGTGCCAGCAGCTTAGCGGACAGAAACACTGAAGCTTTCTTT. It translates to CASSLADRNTEAFF. The chain carries TRBV7-9 and TRBJ1-1; maybe TRBD1 (6 bases). The CDR3 consists of 14 residues. Germline assignment: CDR1 SEHNR and CDR2 FQNEAQ (reference sequence). V lost 0 bases to trimming and J lost 2 bases, with 7 bases between them.

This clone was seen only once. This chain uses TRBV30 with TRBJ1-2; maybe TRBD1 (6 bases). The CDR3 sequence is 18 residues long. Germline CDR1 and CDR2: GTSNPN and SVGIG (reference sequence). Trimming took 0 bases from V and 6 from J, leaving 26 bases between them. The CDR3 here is CAWSVIVGFGRGDDGYTF. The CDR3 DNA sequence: TGTGCCTGGAGTGTAATAGTCGGTTTTGGGAGGGGGGACGATGGCTACACCTTC.

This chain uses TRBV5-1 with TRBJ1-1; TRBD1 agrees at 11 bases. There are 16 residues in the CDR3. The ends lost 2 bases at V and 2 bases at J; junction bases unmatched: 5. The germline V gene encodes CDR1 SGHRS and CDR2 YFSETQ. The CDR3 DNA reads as TGCGCCAGCAGCTTCGGGACAGGGGGGACTAACACTGAAGCTTTCTTT. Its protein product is CASSFGTGGTNTEAFF.

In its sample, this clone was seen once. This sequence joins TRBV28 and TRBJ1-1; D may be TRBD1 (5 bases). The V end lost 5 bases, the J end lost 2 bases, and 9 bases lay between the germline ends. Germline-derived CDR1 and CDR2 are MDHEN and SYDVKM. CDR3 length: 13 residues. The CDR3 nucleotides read TGTGCCAGCAGTGGGGGGGGAAACACTGAAGCTTTCTTT. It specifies CASSGGGNTEAFF. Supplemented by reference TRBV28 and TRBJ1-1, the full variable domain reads DVKVTQSSRYLVKRTGEKVFLECVQDMDHENMFWYRQDPGLGLRLIYFSYDVKMKEKGDIPEGYSVSREKKERFSLILESASTNQTSMYLCASSGGGNTEAFFGQGTRLTVV.